The next 2 T cell receptor beta chains were all read from a single sample in a study of response to subunit inactivated influenza vaccine. TCRdb itself ran the RT-PCR reads through MiXCR, one entry per CDR3 protein. In the table there are about 580,000 distinct CDR3 sequences, around 15% of which are singletons. The input for sequencing was PBMCs from blood, taken 11 to 12 days after vaccination. These receptors were collected from a man aged 45-65 years who received an inactivated influenza vaccine.

The chain carries TRBV4-1 and TRBJ2-5, with D perhaps matching TRBD1 (6 bases). CDR1 is MGHRA and CDR2 is YSYEKL in the germline V gene. The CDR3 is made up of 16 amino acids. V was pared by 1 base and J by 2 bases, with 14 bases between. The CDR3 sequence is CASSQGPSRGQETQYF. The DNA of the CDR3 is TGCGCCAGCAGCCAAGGTCCTTCCAGGGGACAAGAGACCCAGTACTTC.

In regard to this clonotype: One junction end disagrees with the germline gene, perhaps due to a read error. This sequence joins TRBV5-1 and TRBJ2-3; 12 bases agree with TRBD2. Per germline, CDR1 SGHRS and CDR2 YFSETQ. The CDR3 is made up of 15 amino acids. In DNA, the CDR3 is TGCACCAGCAGCTCTAGCGGGAGGGTCACAGATACGCAGTATTTT. It translates to CTSSSSGRVTDTQYF. The entire variable domain, with the rest obtained from reference TRBV5-1 and TRBJ2-3, is as follows: KAGVTQTPRYLIKTRGQQVTLSCSPISGHRSVSWYQQTPGQGLQFLFEYFSETQRNKGNFPGRFSGRQFSNSRSEMNVSTLELGDSALYLCTSSSSGRVTDTQYFGPGTRLTVL.